The clone carrying this T cell receptor (beta chain) was picked up a small number of times. The sample is drawn from a study of cytomegalovirus exposure and HLA in healthy donors. Produced via immunoSEQ multiplex PCR; TCRdb's table is partial and in-frame only. The table lists 150,000 or so clones, 85% to 90% of them singletons. With 3 bases removed from V and 2 bases from J, the gap between germline ends came to 14 bases. The CDR3 sequence is 16 residues long. The germline V gene has CDR1 SGHTA and CDR2 FQGNSA. The specimen sequenced was PBMCs. The clonotype comes from a woman in her thirties in good health and CMV-seropositive. This chain connects TRBV7-2 to TRBJ2-1, with D possibly being TRBD2 (6 bases). The CDR3 loop is CASSLRRAGPYNEQFF. CDR3 bases: TGTGCCAGCAGCTTGAGGAGAGCGGGTCCCTACAATGAGCAGTTCTTC.